This section outlines one TCR beta chain sequence together with its context. What it binds is not known. The CDR3 spans 17 residues. Trimming pared 1 base from V and 0 bases from J, leaving 12 bases between. Germline values: CDR1 KGHSH, CDR2 LQKENI. The assay was immunoSEQ multiplex PCR, and TCRdb's table has in-frame clones only and misses some. The sample lists about 680,000 clones; about 90% were seen once. Treatment indicated: around 19 received Ad26.COV2.S at low or high dose, single or two shots; 5 received placebo; per-sample allocation not given. Samples analyzed were those drawn on day 63 after the first vaccine or placebo injection. These data are taken from a study of Ad26.COV2.S vaccination and SARS-CoV-2 variants. Study-wide results and limits: Spike-specific CD8+ and CD4+ T cell responses reportedly showed substantial breadth after vaccination. The study found similar non-spike TCR breadth in vaccine and placebo recipients.

The gene calls are TRBV18 and TRBJ1-4; D is undetermined. The starting material was peripheral blood, obtained in a trial of Ad26.COV2.S vaccine versus placebo. The TCR was taken from a person between 18 and 65 years old who received the Ad26.COV2.S COVID-19 vaccine or a placebo. CDR3 in amino acids: CASSPRSKSATNEKLFF. CDR3 sequence (DNA): TGTGCCAGCTCACCACGTTCGAAGTCTGCAACTAATGAAAAACTGTTTTTT.